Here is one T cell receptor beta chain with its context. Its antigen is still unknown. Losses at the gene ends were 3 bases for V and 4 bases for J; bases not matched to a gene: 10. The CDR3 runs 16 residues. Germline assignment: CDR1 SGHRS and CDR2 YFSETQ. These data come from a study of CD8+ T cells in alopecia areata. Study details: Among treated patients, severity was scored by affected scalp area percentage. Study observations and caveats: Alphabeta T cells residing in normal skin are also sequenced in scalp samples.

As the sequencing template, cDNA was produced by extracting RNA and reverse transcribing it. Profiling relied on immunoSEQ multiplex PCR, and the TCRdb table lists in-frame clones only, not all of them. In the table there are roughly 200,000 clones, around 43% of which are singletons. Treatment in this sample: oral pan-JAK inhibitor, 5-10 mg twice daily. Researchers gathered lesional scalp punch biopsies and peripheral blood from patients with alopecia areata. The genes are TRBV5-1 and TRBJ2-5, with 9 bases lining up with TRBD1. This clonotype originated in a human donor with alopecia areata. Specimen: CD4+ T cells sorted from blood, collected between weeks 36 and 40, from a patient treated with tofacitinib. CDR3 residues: CASSWGQGLYLETQYF. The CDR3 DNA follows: TGCGCCAGCAGCTGGGGACAGGGACTGTACCTAGAGACCCAGTACTTC.